Listed below are T cell receptor beta chains from one sample, sequenced in a study of blood T cells in healthy people across ages. One entry per CDR3 protein, called by TCRdb with MiXCR from the 5' RACE reads. The table lists about 800,000 distinct CDR3 sequences, about 47% of them singletons. The sample consisted of blood. These receptors all stem from an elderly man in good health. Both conserved end residues are part of each CDR3. A D gene is named only where the DNA matches it firmly. A clone size is listed for some rows: how often the clone was seen (once, few, many), or a class if it is expanded.

v_gene: TRBV5-1; j_gene: TRBJ2-7; abundance: -; d_gene: -; CDR3aa: CASGLDRAYEQYF; CDR3nt: TGCGCCAGCGGTTTAGACAGAGCCTACGAGCAGTACTTC
v_gene: TRBV20-1; j_gene: TRBJ2-1; abundance: -; d_gene: -; CDR3aa: CRLKRGLRNEQFF; CDR3nt: TGCAGGCTCAAGAGGGGGTTACGCAATGAGCAGTTCTTC
v_gene: TRBV29-1; j_gene: TRBJ2-3; abundance: -; d_gene: -; CDR3aa: CSVPKAPGGGTDTQYF; CDR3nt: TGCAGCGTCCCAAAGGCCCCCGGCGGGGGCACAGATACGCAGTATTTT
v_gene: TRBV18; j_gene: TRBJ2-3; abundance: -; d_gene: -; CDR3aa: CASSPAPPDTQYF; CDR3nt: TGTGCCAGCTCACCGGCTCCGCCAGATACGCAGTATTTT
v_gene: TRBV5-4; j_gene: TRBJ2-7; abundance: once; d_gene: TRBD2; CDR3aa: CASSGYPAGNSYEQYF; CDR3nt: TGTGCCAGCAGCGGCTACCCAGCGGGAAACTCCTACGAGCAGTACTTC
v_gene: TRBV20-1; j_gene: TRBJ2-7; abundance: -; d_gene: TRBD2; CDR3aa: CSAMGLAATYEQYF; CDR3nt: TGCAGTGCGATGGGACTAGCGGCAACCTACGAGCAGTACTTC
v_gene: TRBV28; j_gene: TRBJ2-1; abundance: -; d_gene: TRBD2; CDR3aa: CASSYSGRNSNEQFF; CDR3nt: TGTGCCAGCAGCTATAGCGGGAGAAATTCAAATGAGCAGTTCTTC
v_gene: TRBV11-3; j_gene: TRBJ2-3; abundance: -; d_gene: -; CDR3aa: CASSHFVGPDTQYF; CDR3nt: TGTGCCAGCAGTCACTTCGTGGGGCCAGATACGCAGTATTTT
v_gene: TRBV5-1; j_gene: TRBJ2-7; abundance: once; d_gene: -; CDR3aa: CASSLDSWIDEQYF; CDR3nt: TGCGCCAGCAGCTTGGACAGCTGGATAGACGAGCAGTACTTC
v_gene: TRBV10-3; j_gene: TRBJ2-7; abundance: many; d_gene: -; CDR3aa: CAISESPGEQYF; CDR3nt: TGTGCCATCAGTGAGTCCCCCGGCGAGCAGTACTTC
v_gene: TRBV24-1; j_gene: TRBJ2-7; abundance: -; d_gene: -; CDR3aa: CATSPGIGDFYEQYF; CDR3nt: TGTGCCACCAGTCCCGGGATAGGGGACTTCTACGAGCAGTACTTC
v_gene: TRBV7-3; j_gene: TRBJ2-4; abundance: many; d_gene: TRBD1; CDR3aa: CASSLGDSRWGIQYF; CDR3nt: TGTGCCAGCAGCTTAGGGGACAGCCGATGGGGCATTCAGTACTTC
v_gene: TRBV21-1; j_gene: TRBJ2-7; abundance: few; d_gene: -; CDR3aa: CASSKRGCGRRYEQYF; CDR3nt: TGTGCCAGCAGCAAAAGAGGATGCGGGAGGAGGTACGAGCAGTACTTC
v_gene: TRBV7-2; j_gene: TRBJ1-1; abundance: -; d_gene: -; CDR3aa: CASSLPFAEAFF; CDR3nt: TGTGCCAGCAGCCTACCATTCGCCGAAGCTTTCTTT
v_gene: TRBV29-1; j_gene: TRBJ2-2; abundance: -; d_gene: TRBD1; CDR3aa: CSVVGQGAGELFF; CDR3nt: TGCAGCGTAGTCGGACAGGGGGCCGGGGAGCTGTTTTTT
v_gene: TRBV7-2; j_gene: TRBJ2-1; abundance: -; d_gene: -; CDR3aa: CASSAMNEQFF; CDR3nt: TGTGCCAGCAGCGCTATGAATGAGCAGTTCTTC
v_gene: TRBV5-1; j_gene: TRBJ2-1; abundance: -; d_gene: -; CDR3aa: CASSPQGAGEYNEQFF; CDR3nt: TGCGCCAGCAGCCCCCAGGGTGCAGGGGAGTACAATGAGCAGTTCTTC
v_gene: TRBV29-1; j_gene: TRBJ2-7; abundance: few; d_gene: -; CDR3aa: CSVRQAGAGEQYF; CDR3nt: TGCAGCGTCAGGCAGGCGGGGGCGGGCGAGCAGTACTTC
v_gene: TRBV3-1; j_gene: TRBJ1-5; abundance: many; d_gene: -; CDR3aa: CASSQDLDPMGNQPQHF; CDR3nt: TGTGCCAGCAGCCAAGATTTGGACCCCATGGGCAATCAGCCCCAGCATTTT
v_gene: TRBV5-5; j_gene: TRBJ2-7; abundance: -; d_gene: -; CDR3aa: CASSRTLDEQYF; CDR3nt: TGTGCCAGCAGCCGGACACTGGACGAGCAGTACTTC
v_gene: TRBV12-3/TRBV12-4; j_gene: TRBJ1-3; abundance: once; d_gene: -; CDR3aa: CASSQSSGNTIYF; CDR3nt: TGTGCCAGCAGCCAGAGCTCTGGAAACACCATATATTTT
v_gene: TRBV10-2; j_gene: TRBJ2-3; abundance: -; d_gene: -; CDR3aa: CASLGLLSTDTQYF; CDR3nt: TGCGCCAGTTTGGGACTTCTTAGCACAGATACGCAGTATTTT
v_gene: TRBV6-6; j_gene: TRBJ1-1; abundance: -; d_gene: TRBD1; CDR3aa: CASSYRDRGIPEAFF; CDR3nt: TGTGCCAGCAGTTACCGTGACAGGGGGATCCCTGAAGCTTTCTTT
v_gene: TRBV10-3; j_gene: TRBJ2-5; abundance: -; d_gene: -; CDR3aa: CAITLGSQETQYF; CDR3nt: TGTGCCATCACCCTTGGGAGTCAAGAGACCCAGTACTTC
v_gene: TRBV9; j_gene: TRBJ2-1; abundance: -; d_gene: -; CDR3aa: CASSVAGGGAYNEQFF; CDR3nt: TGTGCCAGCAGCGTAGCTGGGGGGGGCGCCTACAATGAGCAGTTCTTC
v_gene: TRBV5-1; j_gene: TRBJ2-1; abundance: -; d_gene: TRBD2; CDR3aa: CASSFSTSGGVDEQFF; CDR3nt: TGCGCCAGCAGCTTCAGCACTAGCGGGGGGGTTGATGAGCAGTTCTTC
v_gene: TRBV7-2; j_gene: TRBJ1-2; abundance: -; d_gene: -; CDR3aa: CASSLASSGLYGYTF; CDR3nt: TGTGCCAGCAGCTTAGCTAGTTCGGGGCTCTATGGCTACACCTTC
v_gene: TRBV7-2; j_gene: TRBJ1-1; abundance: -; d_gene: -; CDR3aa: CASSQQRQLVAFF; CDR3nt: TGTGCCAGCAGCCAACAACGACAGTTGGTAGCTTTCTTT
v_gene: TRBV20-1; j_gene: TRBJ2-1; abundance: -; d_gene: -; CDR3aa: CSAPSGVGYNEQFF; CDR3nt: TGCAGTGCTCCCTCGGGAGTTGGCTACAATGAGCAGTTCTTC
v_gene: TRBV4-2; j_gene: TRBJ2-3; abundance: -; d_gene: TRBD2; CDR3aa: CASSQVIAGGTDTQYF; CDR3nt: TGTGCCAGCAGCCAAGTCATAGCGGGAGGCACAGATACGCAGTATTTT